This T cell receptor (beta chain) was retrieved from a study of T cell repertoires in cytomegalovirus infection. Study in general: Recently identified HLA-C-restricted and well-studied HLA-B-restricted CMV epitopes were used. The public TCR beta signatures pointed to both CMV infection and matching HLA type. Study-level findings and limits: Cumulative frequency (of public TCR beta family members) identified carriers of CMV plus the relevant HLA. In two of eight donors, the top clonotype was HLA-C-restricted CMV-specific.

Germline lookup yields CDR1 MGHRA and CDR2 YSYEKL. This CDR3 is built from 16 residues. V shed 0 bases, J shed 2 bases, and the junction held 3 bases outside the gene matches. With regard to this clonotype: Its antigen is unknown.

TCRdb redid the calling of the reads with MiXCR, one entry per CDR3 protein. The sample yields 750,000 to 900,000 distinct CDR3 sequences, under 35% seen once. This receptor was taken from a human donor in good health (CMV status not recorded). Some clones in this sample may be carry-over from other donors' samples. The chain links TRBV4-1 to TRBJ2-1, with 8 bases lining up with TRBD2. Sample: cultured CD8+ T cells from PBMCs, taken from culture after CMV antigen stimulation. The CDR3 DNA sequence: TGCGCCAGCAGCCAAGACTGGACTAGCCCCTACAATGAGCAGTTCTTC. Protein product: CASSQDWTSPYNEQFF.